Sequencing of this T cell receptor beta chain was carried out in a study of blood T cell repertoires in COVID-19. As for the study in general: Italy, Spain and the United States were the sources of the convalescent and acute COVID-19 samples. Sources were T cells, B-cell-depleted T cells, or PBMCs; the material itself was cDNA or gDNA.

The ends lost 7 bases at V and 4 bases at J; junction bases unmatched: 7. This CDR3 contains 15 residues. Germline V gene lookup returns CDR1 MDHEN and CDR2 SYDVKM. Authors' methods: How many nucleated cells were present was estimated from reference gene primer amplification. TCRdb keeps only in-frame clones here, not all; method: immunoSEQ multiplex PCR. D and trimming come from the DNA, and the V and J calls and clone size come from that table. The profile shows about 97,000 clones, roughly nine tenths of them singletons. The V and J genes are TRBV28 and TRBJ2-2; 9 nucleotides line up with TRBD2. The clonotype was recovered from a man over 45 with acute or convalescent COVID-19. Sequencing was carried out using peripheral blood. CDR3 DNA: TGTGCCAGCATCCTGCGGGAGGGTATCACCGGGGAGCTGTTTTTT. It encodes CASILREGITGELFF.